These 22 T cell receptor beta chains originate from one sample sequenced in a study of shared clonotypes between healthy human individuals. Terminally differentiated effector memory CD45RA+ cells were left out of the naive CD8 fraction, which was CD45RO-negative and positively selected for CCR7. Profiled with immunoSEQ multiplex PCR; TCRdb holds only in-frame clones, not every one. This table holds millions of clones, less than 95% found once. The sequenced sample consisted of naive CD8+ T cells sorted from blood. The receptors shown here come from a man in his late teens or twenties in good health.

This sequence joins TRBV4-1 and TRBJ1-2, with TRBD1 matching over 7 bases. V lost 5 bases, J lost 4 bases, and 4 bases stayed unmatched. Per germline, CDR1 MGHRA and CDR2 YSYEKL. The CDR3 has 13 residues. The CDR3 protein is CASSLGGLYGYTF. CDR3 in DNA: TGCGCCAGCAGCTTAGGGGGCCTCTATGGCTACACCTTC.

The V gene is TRBV11-2, the J gene TRBJ2-7, with 7 bases lining up with TRBD1. The ends lost 1 base at V and 2 bases at J; junction bases unmatched: 8. The CDR3 contains 16 residues. In germline, CDR1 is SGHAT, CDR2 FQNNGV. CDR3 DNA sequence: TGTGCCAGCAGCTTAGTGGTCGGTCAGGGGGCCTACGAGCAGTACTTC. Translated, it gives CASSLVVGQGAYEQYF.

This clone was detected only once. The chain carries TRBV5-1 and TRBJ2-7; D is undetermined. The V end was cut by 2 bases, the J end by 3 bases, with 9 bases between. CDR1 and CDR2 (germline): SGHRS, YFSETQ. The CDR3 sequence is 13 residues long. CDR3 DNA: TGCGCCAGCAGCTTTTCATGGGGCTACGAGCAGTACTTC. Translating gives CASSFSWGYEQYF.

The rearrangement links TRBV11-2 to TRBJ2-1; TRBD2 matches at 7 bases. This CDR3 has 17 amino acids. The V gene's germline CDR1 is SGHAT and CDR2 FQNNGV. The ends lost 1 base at V and 0 bases at J; junction bases unmatched: 6. The CDR3 loop reads CASSLGLRGSSYNEQFF. The CDR3 region has the DNA TGTGCCAGCAGCTTAGGTCTGCGGGGGAGCTCCTACAATGAGCAGTTCTTC.

In its sample, this clone was seen once. The genes are TRBV9 and TRBJ2-7, with D unresolved. The V end was cut by 0 bases, the J end by 7 bases, with 14 bases between. Germline V gene data show CDR1 as SGDLS and CDR2 as YYNGEE. This CDR3 spans 14 amino acids. CDR3 loop: CASSVVDTLGEQYF. The DNA for the CDR3 is TGTGCCAGCAGCGTAGTTGACACCTTGGGGGAGCAGTACTTC.

V and J are TRBV2 and TRBJ2-5; TRBD2 aligns across 9 bases. Germline values: CDR1 SNHLY, CDR2 FYNNEI. There are 16 residues in the CDR3. V trimming: 2 bases; J trimming: 6 bases; junction bases outside the gene matches: 10. For the CDR3, the DNA is TGTGCCAGCAGTGAAAGGAGCGCGGGGGGGCTGAAGACCCAGTACTTC. The encoded protein is CASSERSAGGLKTQYF.

The CDR3 reads CSVEDPGGRNTEAFF. The CDR3 DNA follows: TGCAGCGTTGAAGATCCAGGGGGCAGGAACACTGAAGCTTTCTTT. The chain couples TRBV29-1 to TRBJ1-1, with TRBD1 matching over 8 bases. Trimming at V came to 0 bases and at J to 1 base, leaving 4 bases not matched to a gene. Germline V gene data show CDR1 as SQVTM and CDR2 as ANQGSEA. The CDR3 is 15 amino acids. The whole variable domain, remainder taken from reference TRBV29-1 and TRBJ1-1, is SAVISQKPSRDICQRGTSLTIQCQVDSQVTMMFWYRQQPGQSLTLIATANQGSEATYESGFVIDKFPISRPNLTFSTLTVSNMSPEDSSIYLCSVEDPGGRNTEAFFGQGTRLTVV.

V gene TRBV5-4 combines with J gene TRBJ1-1; 8 positions match TRBD1. V lost 2 bases, J lost 5 bases, and 8 bases stayed unmatched. This CDR3 comprises 15 residues. The V gene's germline CDR1 is SGHNT and CDR2 YYREEE (reference sequence). DNA of the CDR3: TGTGCCAGCAGCTTAGAAACAGGGGGTTGGACTGAAGCTTTCTTT. As protein: CASSLETGGWTEAFF.

The J gene is TRBJ1-5, the V gene TRBV18, with D hard to call. The V gene lost 5 bases and the J gene lost 7 bases, with 15 bases spanning the gap. The CDR3 extends over 14 amino acids. Germline V gene sequence: CDR1 KGHSH, CDR2 LQKENI. The CDR3 loop reads CASSVGVIRQPQHF. The CDR3 coding sequence is TGTGCCAGCTCAGTTGGGGTAATCAGGCAGCCCCAGCATTTT.

The V and J genes are TRBV27 and TRBJ1-4; D is possibly TRBD1 (5 bases). Per the germline V gene, CDR1 is MNHEY and CDR2 is SMNVEV (reference sequence). The CDR3 is made up of 20 amino acids. Between the trimmed V and J ends, which lost 6 bases and 5 bases, there was a span of 31 bases. The CDR3 loop is CASSPSSGTGAFFTNEKLFF. The CDR3 nucleotides are TGTGCCAGCAGCCCCTCTTCCGGGACGGGAGCATTCTTTACCAATGAAAAACTGTTTTTT.

Details on this clone: This sample includes further DNA sequences coding for the same CDR3. The rearrangement uses TRBV19 and TRBJ1-1; 7 nucleotides align to TRBD1. Germline V gene data show CDR1 as LNHDA and CDR2 as SQIVND (reference sequence). The junction had 1 base not matched to a gene; V was cut back by 5 bases and J by 4 bases. This CDR3 region has 12 residues. This CDR3 is CASSRDSTEAFF. CDR3 DNA: TGTGCCAGTAGTCGGGACAGCACTGAAGCTTTCTTT.

The rearrangement joins TRBV18 to TRBJ1-5; tentative D call: TRBD1 (5 bases). V lost 4 bases and J 4 bases, leaving 14 bases between the germline ends. Looked up from germline, CDR1 is KGHSH and CDR2 is LQKENI. This CDR3 has 15 amino acids. DNA for the CDR3: TGTGCCAGCTCACAAGACTCTTGGGGGAATCAGCCCCAGCATTTT. Translating gives CASSQDSWGNQPQHF.

This rearrangement joins TRBV7-9 to TRBJ2-1; tentative D call: TRBD1 (5 bases). CDR3 length: 15 amino acids. V was trimmed by 2 bases and J by 2 bases, leaving 10 bases between them. Germline CDR1 and CDR2: SEHNR and FQNEAQ (reference sequence). The CDR3 DNA is TGTGCCAGCAGCTTACGACTGGGGCCCTACAATGAGCAGTTCTTC. Its translation: CASSLRLGPYNEQFF. The variable domain in full, completed from reference TRBV7-9 and TRBJ2-1, reads DTGVSQNPRHKITKRGQNVTFRCDPISEHNRLYWYRQTLGQGPEFLTYFQNEAQLEKSRLLSDRFSAERPKGSFSTLEIQRTEQGDSAMYLCASSLRLGPYNEQFFGPGTRLTVL.

About this clone itself: This CDR3 is also generated by other DNA sequences in the sample. This chain links TRBV19 with TRBJ2-7; D may correspond to TRBD1 or TRBD2 (6 bases each). Between the trimmed V and J ends, which lost 5 bases and 4 bases, there was a span of 12 bases. Germline CDR1 reads LNHDA; CDR2 reads SQIVND (reference sequence). The CDR3 covers 13 residues. The CDR3 DNA follows: TGTGCCAGTAGTGCGGGACAAATATACGAGCAGTACTTC. This gives the protein CASSAGQIYEQYF.

With respect to this clone: Other DNA sequences in this sample translate to the same CDR3. V usage is TRBV6-5 and J usage is TRBJ1-5; D is unresolved. The germline V gene has CDR1 MNHEY and CDR2 SVGAGI. The V gene lost 2 bases and the J gene lost 0 bases, with 5 bases spanning the gap. The CDR3 is made up of 14 amino acids. In nucleotides, the CDR3 is TGTGCCAGCAGTTACCGGGGTAGCAATCAGCCCCAGCATTTT. Protein sequence: CASSYRGSNQPQHF.

The chain couples TRBV15 to TRBJ1-6; unclear D gene. The CDR3 extends over 13 amino acids. V was shortened by 9 bases and J by 1 base, with 7 bases between the two germline ends. Germline lookup yields CDR1 LNHNV and CDR2 YYDKDF (reference sequence). The chain's CDR3 is CATVPSYNSPLHF. The CDR3 coding sequence is TGTGCCACTGTCCCGTCCTATAATTCACCCCTCCACTTT. The full variable domain, rest sourced from reference TRBV15 and TRBJ1-6, is DAMVIQNPRYQVTQFGKPVTLSCSQTLNHNVMYWYQQKSSQAPKLLFHYYDKDFNNEADTPDNFQSRRPNTSFCFLDIRSPGLGDTAMYLCATVPSYNSPLHFGNGTRLTVT.

This clone was observed a single time. The rearrangement links TRBV5-6 to TRBJ1-3; possibly TRBD1 for D (6 bases). Germline CDR1 SGHDT, CDR2 YYEEEE. Trimming stripped 3 bases from V and 0 bases from J, with 22 bases between. The CDR3 is 19 residues long. This CDR3 reads CASSSGDQGRVYSGNTIYF. The CDR3 nucleotides read TGTGCCAGCAGCTCGGGAGACCAGGGGAGGGTCTACTCTGGAAACACCATATATTTT.

The CDR3 region has the DNA TGTGCCAACGGGGGGAGCACCTACAATGAGCAGTTCTTC. Protein sequence: CANGGSTYNEQFF. This chain links TRBV28 with TRBJ2-1, with 7 bases fitting TRBD2. The junction had 5 bases not matched to a gene; V was cut back by 10 bases and J by 2 bases. Germline assignment: CDR1 MDHEN and CDR2 SYDVKM. The CDR3 length is 13 residues.

Worth noting for this clone: This same CDR3 is encoded by further DNA sequences in the sample. The CDR3: CASSLENYGYTF. As DNA, the CDR3 is TGCGCCAGCAGCTTAGAGAACTATGGCTACACCTTC. This chain joins TRBV5-1 and TRBJ1-2; no definite D call. The CDR3 sequence is 12 residues long. V was cut by 2 bases and J by 2 bases, with 4 bases left in between. The V gene's germline CDR1 is SGHRS and CDR2 YFSETQ.

The chain carries TRBV29-1 and TRBJ2-7; D is ambiguous. The V gene's germline CDR1 is SQVTM and CDR2 ANQGSEA. This CDR3 has 12 amino acids. V was trimmed by 0 bases and J by 4 bases, leaving 7 bases between them. CDR3 sequence reads: CSVEDSEYEQYF. The CDR3 coding sequence is TGCAGCGTTGAAGATTCCGAATACGAGCAGTACTTC.

This chain links TRBV6-6 with TRBJ1-1; TRBD1 is a possible D gene (6 bases). The V and J ends lost 3 bases and 0 bases respectively, with 11 bases between them. Per the germline V gene, CDR1 is MNHNY and CDR2 is SVGAGI (reference sequence). The CDR3 contains 15 residues. The CDR3 loop is CASSYGQQMNTEAFF. The CDR3 DNA reads as TGTGCCAGCAGTTATGGACAGCAAATGAACACTGAAGCTTTCTTT.

Details on this clone: The sample contains more than one DNA sequence encoding this CDR3. The chain links TRBV4-3 to TRBJ1-1, with D uncertain. Trimming shortened V by 0 bases and J by 3 bases, and 5 bases separated the two germline ends. CDR3 length equals 13 residues. CDR1 is LGHNA, CDR2 YSLEER, per germline. The CDR3: CASSQDSDTEAFF. CDR3 coding DNA: TGCGCCAGCAGCCAAGACAGTGACACTGAAGCTTTCTTT.